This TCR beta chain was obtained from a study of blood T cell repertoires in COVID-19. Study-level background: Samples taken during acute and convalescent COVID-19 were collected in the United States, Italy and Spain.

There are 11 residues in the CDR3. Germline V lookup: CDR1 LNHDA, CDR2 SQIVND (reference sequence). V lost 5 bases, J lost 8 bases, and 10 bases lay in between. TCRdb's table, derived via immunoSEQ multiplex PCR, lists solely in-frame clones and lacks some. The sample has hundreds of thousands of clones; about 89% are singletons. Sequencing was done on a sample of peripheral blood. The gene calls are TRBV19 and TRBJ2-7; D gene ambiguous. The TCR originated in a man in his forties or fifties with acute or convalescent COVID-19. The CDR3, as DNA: TGTGCCAGTAGTGATGAACAGAAGCAGTACTTC. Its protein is CASSDEQKQYF.